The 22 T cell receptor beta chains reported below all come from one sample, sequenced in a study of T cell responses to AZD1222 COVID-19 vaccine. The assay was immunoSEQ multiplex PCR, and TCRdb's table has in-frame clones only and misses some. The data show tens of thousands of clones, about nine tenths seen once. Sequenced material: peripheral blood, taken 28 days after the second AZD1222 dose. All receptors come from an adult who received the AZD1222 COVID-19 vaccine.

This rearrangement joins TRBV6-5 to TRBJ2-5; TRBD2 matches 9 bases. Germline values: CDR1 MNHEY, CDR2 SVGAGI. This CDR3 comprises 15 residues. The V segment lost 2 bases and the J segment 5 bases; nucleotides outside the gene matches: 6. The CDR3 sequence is CASSYGVAGVETQYF. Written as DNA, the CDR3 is TGTGCCAGCAGTTACGGGGTAGCGGGGGTCGAGACCCAGTACTTC.

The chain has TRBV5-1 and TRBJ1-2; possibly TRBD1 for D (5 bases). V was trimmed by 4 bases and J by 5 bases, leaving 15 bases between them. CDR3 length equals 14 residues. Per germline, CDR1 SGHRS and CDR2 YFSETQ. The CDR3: CASSTSGTQYGYTF. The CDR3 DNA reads TGCGCCAGCAGCACCTCCGGGACGCAATATGGCTACACCTTC. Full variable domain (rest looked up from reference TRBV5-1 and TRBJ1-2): KAGVTQTPRYLIKTRGQQVTLSCSPISGHRSVSWYQQTPGQGLQFLFEYFSETQRNKGNFPGRFSGRQFSNSRSEMNVSTLELGDSALYLCASSTSGTQYGYTFGSGTRLTVV.

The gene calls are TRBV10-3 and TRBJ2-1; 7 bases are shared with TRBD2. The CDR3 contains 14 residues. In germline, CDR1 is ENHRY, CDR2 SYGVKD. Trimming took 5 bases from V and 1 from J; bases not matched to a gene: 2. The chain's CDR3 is CAISRDYSYNEQFF. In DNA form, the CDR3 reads TGTGCCATCAGTAGGGACTATTCCTACAATGAGCAGTTCTTC.

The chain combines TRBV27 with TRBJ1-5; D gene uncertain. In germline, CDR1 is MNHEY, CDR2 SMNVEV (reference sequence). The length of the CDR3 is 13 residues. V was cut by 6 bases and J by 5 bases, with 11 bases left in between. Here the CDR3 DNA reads TGTGCCAGCAGATTTACGGGGTATCAGCCCCAGCATTTT. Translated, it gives CASRFTGYQPQHF.

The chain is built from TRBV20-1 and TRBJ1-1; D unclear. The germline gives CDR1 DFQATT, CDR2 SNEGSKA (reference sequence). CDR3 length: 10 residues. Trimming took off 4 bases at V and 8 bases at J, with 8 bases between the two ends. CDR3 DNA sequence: TGCAGTGCTAATCCAGCCGAAGCTTTCTTT. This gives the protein CSANPAEAFF.

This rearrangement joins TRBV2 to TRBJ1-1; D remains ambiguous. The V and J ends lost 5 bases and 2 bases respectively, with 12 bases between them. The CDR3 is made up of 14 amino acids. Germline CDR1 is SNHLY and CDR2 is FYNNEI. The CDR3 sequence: CASSISDGNTEAFF. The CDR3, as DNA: TGTGCCAGCAGTATATCGGACGGAAACACTGAAGCTTTCTTT.

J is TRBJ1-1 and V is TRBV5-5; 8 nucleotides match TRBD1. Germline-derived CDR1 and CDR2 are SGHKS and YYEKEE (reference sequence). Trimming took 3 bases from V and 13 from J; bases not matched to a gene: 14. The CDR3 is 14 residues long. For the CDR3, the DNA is TGTGCCAGCAGCTCCTTCTGGGACAGGCAGGGAGTTTTCTTT. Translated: CASSSFWDRQGVFF.

CDR3 in amino acids: CASSLMGQGGGYTF. CDR3 DNA: TGTGCCAGCAGCCTAATGGGACAGGGGGGTGGCTACACCTTC. The rearrangement joins TRBV2 to TRBJ1-2; TRBD1 agrees at 11 bases. V lost 6 bases to trimming and J lost 7 bases; unmatched junction nucleotides: 7. The germline V gene encodes CDR1 SNHLY and CDR2 FYNNEI. The CDR3 totals 14 residues. Together with reference TRBV2 and TRBJ1-2, the CDR3 gives the full variable domain: EPEVTQTPSHQVTQMGQEVILRCVPISNHLYFYWYRQILGQKVEFLVSFYNNEISEKSEIFDDQFSVERPDGSNFTLKIRSTKLEDSAMYFCASSLMGQGGGYTFGSGTRLTVV.

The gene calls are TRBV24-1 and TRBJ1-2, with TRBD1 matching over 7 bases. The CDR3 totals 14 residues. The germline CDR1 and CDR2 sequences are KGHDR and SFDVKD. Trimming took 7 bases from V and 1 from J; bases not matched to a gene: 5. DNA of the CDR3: TGTGCCACCAGCAGGACAGGTGATAACTATGGCTACACCTTC. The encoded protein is CATSRTGDNYGYTF.

CDR3 in amino acids: CASSSAGTGVETQYF. DNA of the CDR3: TGTGCCAGCAGTTCAGCCGGGACAGGGGTTGAGACCCAGTACTTC. The V call is TRBV28, the J call TRBJ2-5; TRBD1 agrees at 10 bases. Per germline, CDR1 MDHEN and CDR2 SYDVKM. V gave up 4 bases and J gave up 5 bases; unmatched junction bases: 7. This CDR3 is 15 amino acids long.

CDR3 sequence reads: CASSEGPGFTSSGNTIYF. CDR3 sequence (DNA): TGTGCCAGCAGTGAAGGGCCGGGATTCACCAGCTCTGGAAACACCATATATTTT. The genes are TRBV2 and TRBJ1-3; D is undetermined. CDR1 is SNHLY and CDR2 is FYNNEI in the germline V gene. This CDR3 is 18 amino acids long. The V end lost 1 base, the J end lost 0 bases, and 16 bases lay between the germline ends.

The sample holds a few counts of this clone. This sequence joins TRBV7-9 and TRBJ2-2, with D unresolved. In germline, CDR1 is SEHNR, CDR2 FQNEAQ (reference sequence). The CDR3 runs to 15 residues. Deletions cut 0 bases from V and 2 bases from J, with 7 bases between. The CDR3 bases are TGTGCCAGCAGCTTAGCGGAACACAACACCGGGGAGCTGTTTTTT. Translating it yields CASSLAEHNTGELFF.

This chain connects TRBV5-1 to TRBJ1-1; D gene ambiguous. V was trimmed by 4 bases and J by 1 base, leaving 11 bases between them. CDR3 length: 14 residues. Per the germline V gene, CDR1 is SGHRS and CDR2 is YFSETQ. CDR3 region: CASSETSPNTEAFF. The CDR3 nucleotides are TGCGCCAGCAGCGAGACAAGTCCGAACACTGAAGCTTTCTTT.

DNA for the CDR3: TGTGCCAGCAGCTTGCCCCCAACAGGGGGAACAACCAATGAGCAGTTCTTC. Its translation is CASSLPPTGGTTNEQFF. The chain uses TRBV5-4 and TRBJ2-1, with 8 nucleotides matching TRBD1. The CDR3 covers 17 residues. Trimming cost V 1 base and J 6 bases; bases outside gene matches: 12. Germline lookup yields CDR1 SGHNT and CDR2 YYREEE (reference sequence).

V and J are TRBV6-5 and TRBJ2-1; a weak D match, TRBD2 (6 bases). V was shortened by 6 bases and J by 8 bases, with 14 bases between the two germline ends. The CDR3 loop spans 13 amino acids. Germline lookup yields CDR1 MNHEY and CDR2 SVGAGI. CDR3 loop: CASSGGAMDEQFF. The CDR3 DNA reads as TGTGCCAGCAGCGGGGGAGCCATGGATGAGCAGTTCTTC.

CDR3 region: CASGGGEREQYF. DNA of the CDR3: TGTGCCTCCGGGGGGGGTGAACGCGAGCAGTACTTC. The chain couples TRBV6-5 to TRBJ2-7, with 8 bases identical to TRBD2. Germline CDR1 is MNHEY and CDR2 is SVGAGI. The CDR3 is 12 amino acids. With 11 bases clipped from V and 6 bases from J, the junction kept 9 bases outside the gene matches.

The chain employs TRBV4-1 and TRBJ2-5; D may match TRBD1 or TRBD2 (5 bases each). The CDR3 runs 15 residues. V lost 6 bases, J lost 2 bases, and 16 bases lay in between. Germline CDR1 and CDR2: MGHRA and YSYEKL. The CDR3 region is CASRDLRGPQETQYF. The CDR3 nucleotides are TGCGCCAGCAGGGATCTTCGGGGCCCGCAAGAGACCCAGTACTTC.

The CDR3 reads CATSRVGGGQPQHF. In DNA, the CDR3 is TGTGCCACCAGCAGAGTCGGGGGTGGTCAGCCCCAGCATTTT. The rearrangement joins TRBV15 to TRBJ1-5; tentative D call: TRBD1 (5 bases). CDR3 length: 14 residues. V lost 1 base and J lost 6, with 10 bases in between. Germline V lookup: CDR1 LNHNV, CDR2 YYDKDF (reference sequence). Looking up the rest from reference TRBV15 and TRBJ1-5 gives the full variable domain: DAMVIQNPRYQVTQFGKPVTLSCSQTLNHNVMYWYQQKSSQAPKLLFHYYDKDFNNEADTPDNFQSRRPNTSFCFLDIRSPGLGDTAMYLCATSRVGGGQPQHFGDGTRLSIL.

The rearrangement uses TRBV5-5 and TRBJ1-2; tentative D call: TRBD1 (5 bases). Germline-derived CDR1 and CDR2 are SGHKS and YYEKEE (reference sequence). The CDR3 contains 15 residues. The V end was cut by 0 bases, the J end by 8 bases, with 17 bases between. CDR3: CASSLGPSPGGGYTF. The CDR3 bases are TGTGCCAGCAGCTTGGGGCCCAGCCCCGGGGGAGGCTACACCTTC. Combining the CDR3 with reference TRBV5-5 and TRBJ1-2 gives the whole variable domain DAGVTQSPTHLIKTRGQQVTLRCSPISGHKSVSWYQQVLGQGPQFIFQYYEKEERGRGNFPDRFSARQFPNYSSELNVNALLLGDSALYLCASSLGPSPGGGYTFGSGTRLTVV.

The chain's CDR3 is CASAVGVSDGYTF. The CDR3 bases are TGTGCCAGCGCAGTCGGGGTTTCGGATGGCTACACCTTC. V and J are TRBV7-3 and TRBJ1-2; D is undetermined. V gave up 8 bases and J gave up 6 bases, with 16 bases separating them. CDR3 length equals 13 residues. Germline V lookup: CDR1 SGHTA, CDR2 FQGTGA.

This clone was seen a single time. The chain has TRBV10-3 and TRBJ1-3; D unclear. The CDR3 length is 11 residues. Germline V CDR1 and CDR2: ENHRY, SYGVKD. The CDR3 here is CAVVLGNTIYF. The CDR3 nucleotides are TGTGCGGTCGTCCTCGGAAACACCATATATTTT.

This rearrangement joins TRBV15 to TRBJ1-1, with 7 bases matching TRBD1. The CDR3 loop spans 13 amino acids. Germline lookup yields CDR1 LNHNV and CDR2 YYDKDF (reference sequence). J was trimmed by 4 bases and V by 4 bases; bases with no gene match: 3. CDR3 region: CATSTDRATEAFF. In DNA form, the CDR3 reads TGTGCCACCAGCACCGACAGGGCCACTGAAGCTTTCTTT.